The 29 T cell receptor beta chains presented below share a single source sample, sequenced in a study of blood T cell repertoires in COVID-19. Profiling relied on immunoSEQ multiplex PCR, and the TCRdb table lists in-frame clones only, not all of them. The table lists about 200,000 clones, roughly 84% of them singletons. The sequenced sample consisted of peripheral blood. The receptors originated from a man between 50 and 59 years old with COVID-19, enrolled during active disease.

The genes are TRBV5-1 and TRBJ2-1, with D possibly matching TRBD2 (6 bases). Looked up from germline, CDR1 is SGHRS and CDR2 is YFSETQ. The CDR3 consists of 17 residues. V was cut by 4 bases and J by 5 bases, with 22 bases left in between. This CDR3 is CASSLGLIASVDNEQFF. CDR3 DNA sequence: TGCGCCAGCAGCCTGGGACTTATAGCTTCGGTCGACAATGAGCAGTTCTTC.

The chain joins TRBV11-2 to TRBJ2-7; D possibly corresponds to TRBD2 (5 bases). Germline V CDR1 and CDR2: SGHAT, FQNNGV. The V end lost 5 bases, the J end lost 5 bases, and 16 bases lay between the germline ends. This CDR3 contains 14 residues. CDR3 nucleotide sequence: TGTGCCAGCAGCCGAGCAGTCGGGGTCCACGAGCAGTACTTC. Translated, it gives CASSRAVGVHEQYF.

CDR3 sequence reads: CASSTPGGDQPQHF. The CDR3 DNA reads TGTGCCAGTAGTACCCCCGGGGGTGATCAGCCCCAGCATTTT. The rearrangement links TRBV19 to TRBJ1-5; possible D gene TRBD1, 5 bases. Germline values: CDR1 LNHDA, CDR2 SQIVND (reference sequence). Trimming stripped 4 bases from V and 5 bases from J, with 12 bases between. The CDR3 extends over 14 amino acids.

This chain links TRBV7-8 with TRBJ2-3, with 7 positions matching TRBD1. Germline V gives CDR1 SGHVS, CDR2 FQNEAQ. The CDR3 length is 15 residues. The J segment lost 2 bases and the V segment lost 2 bases, leaving 4 bases of the junction unmatched. CDR3 nucleotides: TGTGCCAGCAGCTTAACGGACAGGCCCACAGATACGCAGTATTTT. This encodes CASSLTDRPTDTQYF.

This chain joins TRBV19 and TRBJ2-6, with D hard to call. CDR3 length equals 16 residues. Per the germline V gene, CDR1 is LNHDA and CDR2 is SQIVND (reference sequence). The germline V and J ends were trimmed by 3 bases and 0 bases, with 9 bases remaining between them. CDR3 in DNA: TGTGCCAGTAGTATTCAGAACCCCTCTGGGGCCAACGTCCTGACTTTC. Amino acids: CASSIQNPSGANVLTF.

V and J are TRBV9 and TRBJ2-5; no clear D gene. The CDR3 covers 14 residues. V lost 0 bases and J lost 0, with 6 bases in between. Germline V CDR1 and CDR2: SGDLS, YYNGEE. The chain's CDR3 is CASSVGPNQETQYF. CDR3 in DNA: TGTGCCAGCAGCGTAGGGCCGAACCAAGAGACCCAGTACTTC.

The chain recombines TRBV7-2 with TRBJ2-7; 9 bases fit TRBD2. The germline gives CDR1 SGHTA, CDR2 FQGNSA. This CDR3 spans 14 amino acids. Losses at the gene ends were 5 bases for V and 2 bases for J; bases not matched to a gene: 4. For the CDR3, the DNA is TGTGCCAGCAGCCGGACTAGCGCCGCCTACGAGCAGTACTTC. Encoded protein: CASSRTSAAYEQYF. Filled out from reference TRBV7-2 and TRBJ2-7, the complete variable domain reads GAGVSQSPSNKVTEKGKDVELRCDPISGHTALYWYRQSLGQGLEFLIYFQGNSAPDKSGLPSDRFSAERTGGSVSTLTIQRTQQEDSAVYLCASSRTSAAYEQYFGPGTRLTVT.

J is TRBJ1-2 and V is TRBV28, with D possibly being TRBD1 (6 bases). Germline V gives CDR1 MDHEN, CDR2 SYDVKM. Trimming left V 8 bases short and J 1 base short, with 17 bases between. CDR3 size: 15 residues. As DNA, the CDR3 is TGTGCCAGCCGTTACCCACAGGGTTTTAACTATGGCTACACCTTC. Its protein is CASRYPQGFNYGYTF.

This sequence joins TRBV29-1 and TRBJ1-1; TRBD1 is a possible D gene (5 bases). Trimming cost V 7 bases and J 1 base, with 10 bases left between them. Germline V gene data show CDR1 as SQVTM and CDR2 as ANQGSEA. The CDR3 spans 12 residues. The CDR3: CSGHTGNTEAFF. Written as DNA, the CDR3 is TGCAGCGGCCACACAGGGAACACTGAAGCTTTCTTT.

The chain combines TRBV6-1 with TRBJ2-1; perhaps TRBD1 as D (6 bases). The CDR3 loop spans 15 amino acids. CDR1 and CDR2 from the germline V gene are MNHNS and SASEGT. V was pared by 1 base and J by 4 bases, with 11 bases between. CDR3 nucleotides: TGTGCCAGCAGTGAAGTCACAGGGTATTACAATGAGCAGTTCTTC. It yields the protein CASSEVTGYYNEQFF.

The chain links TRBV12-3 or TRBV12-4 to TRBJ2-7, with no clear D. Trimming stripped 2 bases from V and 6 bases from J, with 8 bases between. The CDR3 is 12 amino acids. The CDR3 here is CASSLFPGEQYF. In DNA, the CDR3 is TGTGCCAGCAGTTTATTTCCCGGCGAGCAGTACTTC.

The chain employs TRBV18 and TRBJ1-1; 9 bases are shared with TRBD1. Germline loops: CDR1 KGHSH, CDR2 LQKENI. This CDR3 comprises 14 residues. V shed 3 bases and J 4 bases; nucleotides not matched to a gene: 3. The chain's CDR3 is CASSPGTGSTEAFF. The CDR3 DNA reads TGTGCCAGCTCACCTGGGACAGGGAGCACTGAAGCTTTCTTT.

The V and J genes are TRBV5-4 and TRBJ2-3, with D possibly being TRBD2 (5 bases). V was shortened by 0 bases and J by 8 bases, with 10 bases between the two germline ends. This CDR3 region has 13 residues. CDR1 and CDR2 from the germline V gene are SGHNT and YYREEE (reference sequence). DNA of the CDR3: TGTGCCAGCAGCTTGGAAGCGGAAGCTACGCAGTATTTT. This sequence encodes CASSLEAEATQYF.

CDR3 coding DNA: TGTGCCACCAGCGGACAGTCGAACACCGGGGAGCTGTTTTTT. Amino acids: CATSGQSNTGELFF. J is TRBJ2-2 and V is TRBV24-1, with D perhaps TRBD1 (6 bases). The length of the CDR3 is 14 residues. V shed 7 bases and J shed 0 bases, with 8 bases lying between them. Germline CDR1 KGHDR, CDR2 SFDVKD.

This sequence joins TRBV6-1 and TRBJ1-1; a weak D match, TRBD1 (5 bases). The germline V gene has CDR1 MNHNS and CDR2 SASEGT. The CDR3 length is 16 residues. V was cut by 0 bases and J by 1 base, with 12 bases left in between. CDR3 loop: CASSEALFQGNTEAFF. The CDR3 region has the DNA TGTGCCAGCAGTGAAGCGCTTTTCCAGGGGAACACTGAAGCTTTCTTT.

This clone was counted a single time. V usage is TRBV12-5 and J usage is TRBJ2-7; D is perhaps TRBD1 (5 bases). Germline V gives CDR1 LGHNT, CDR2 FRNRAP. Trimming took off 0 bases at V and 3 bases at J, with 15 bases between the two ends. This CDR3 region has 16 residues. The CDR3 DNA follows: TGTGCTAGTGGTTTGGTCCTGAGACAGCGACGCTACGAGCAGTACTTC. This translates into CASGLVLRQRRYEQYF.

The chain recombines TRBV18 with TRBJ1-3, with unresolved D. The V end was cut by 6 bases, the J end by 1 base, with 16 bases between. There are 16 residues in the CDR3. Germline lookup yields CDR1 KGHSH and CDR2 LQKENI. Written as DNA, the CDR3 is TGTGCCAGCTCTCCGATTGGCAGGTTGTCTGGAAACACCATATATTTT. This translates into CASSPIGRLSGNTIYF.

The chain employs TRBV11-3 and TRBJ2-2; 8 positions agree with TRBD2. The CDR3 is made up of 18 amino acids. Germline V gene sequence: CDR1 SGHNT, CDR2 YENEEA. V shed 4 bases and J 4 bases; nucleotides not matched to a gene: 14. The CDR3 nucleotides are TGTGCCAGCAGCTCCTCCTCACTAGCGGAGGGGGGCACCGGGGAGCTGTTTTTT. It specifies CASSSSSLAEGGTGELFF. Drawing the rest from reference TRBV11-3 and TRBJ2-2, the complete variable domain is EAGVVQSPRYKIIEKKQPVAFWCNPISGHNTLYWYLQNLGQGPELLIRYENEEAVDDSQLPKDRFSAERLKGVDSTLKIQPAELGDSAVYLCASSSSSLAEGGTGELFFGEGSRLTVL.

This clone was seen many times. J is TRBJ1-1 and V is TRBV3-1 (or the pseudogene TRBV3-2); possible D gene TRBD1, 6 bases. V shed 4 bases and J shed 1 base, with 7 bases lying between them. This CDR3 is built from 13 residues. The germline V gene encodes CDR1 LGHDT and CDR2 YNNKEL (reference sequence). The CDR3 is CASSPTGNTEAFF. The CDR3 nucleotides read TGTGCCAGCAGCCCGACAGGGAACACTGAAGCTTTCTTT.

This clone showed up just a few times. The chain couples TRBV29-1 to TRBJ2-7, with 12 positions matching TRBD1. The germline gives CDR1 SQVTM, CDR2 ANQGSEA. J gave up 9 bases and V 6 bases, and 9 bases lay outside the gene matches. The CDR3 extends over 13 amino acids. The CDR3 nucleotides are TGCAGCGTGACCGGGACAGGGGGCTTTGTGCAGTACTTC. It yields the protein CSVTGTGGFVQYF.

V gene TRBV7-9 combines with J gene TRBJ1-1; D gene unclear. Germline assignment: CDR1 SEHNR and CDR2 FQNEAQ (reference sequence). This CDR3 has 15 residues. V was pared by 5 bases and J by 0 bases, with 13 bases between. The CDR3 reads CASSIVGSLNTEAFF. CDR3 sequence (DNA): TGTGCCAGCAGCATTGTGGGCAGTCTGAACACTGAAGCTTTCTTT.

The chain recombines TRBV2 with TRBJ2-7; 7 positions agree with TRBD2. CDR1 is SNHLY and CDR2 is FYNNEI in the germline V gene. The CDR3 totals 14 residues. V lost 5 bases, J lost 2 bases, and 6 bases stayed unmatched. CDR3 nucleotide sequence: TGTGCCAGCAGTTACCGGGGAGGGACCTACGAGCAGTACTTC. It encodes CASSYRGGTYEQYF.

The chain uses TRBV6-5 and TRBJ2-5; TRBD1 agrees at 10 bases. The J segment lost 5 bases and the V segment lost 6 bases, leaving 6 bases of the junction unmatched. There are 14 residues in the CDR3. CDR1 is MNHEY, CDR2 SVGAGI, per germline. CDR3 protein: CASRSTGGGETQYF. CDR3 nucleotide sequence: TGTGCCAGCAGATCGACAGGGGGCGGGGAGACCCAGTACTTC.

This clone was found once. J is TRBJ2-5 and V is TRBV14; 7 bases are shared with TRBD1. Germline V lookup: CDR1 SGHDN, CDR2 FVKESK. The CDR3 totals 13 residues. The V gene end was trimmed by 4 bases and the J gene end by 4 bases; junction bases not matched to a gene: 3. The CDR3 DNA sequence: TGTGCCAGCAGCCGGACAGGAAGAGAGACCCAGTACTTC. Residues: CASSRTGRETQYF.

The V call is TRBV30, the J call TRBJ2-2; D may be TRBD2 (5 bases). This CDR3 comprises 13 residues. The V and J ends lost 3 bases and 4 bases respectively, with 9 bases between them. The germline V gene encodes CDR1 GTSNPN and CDR2 SVGIG (reference sequence). In nucleotides, the CDR3 is TGTGCCTGGAGACTAGGGAGCACCGGGGAGCTGTTTTTT. Translation gives CAWRLGSTGELFF.

The genes are TRBV6-6 and TRBJ1-6; D ambiguous. Trimming removed 6 bases from V and 0 bases from J, with 12 bases in between. Looked up from germline, CDR1 is MNHNY and CDR2 is SVGAGI (reference sequence). This CDR3 has 16 residues. This chain's CDR3 is CASSQRGSSYNSPLHF. The CDR3 DNA is TGTGCCAGCAGCCAACGAGGGAGCTCCTATAATTCACCCCTCCACTTT.

CDR3 sequence (DNA): TGCAGCGTTTACACCGGGACAGGGAGCGGTCAGCCCCAGCATTTT. It codes for CSVYTGTGSGQPQHF. The chain links TRBV29-1 to TRBJ1-5, with 9 positions matching TRBD1. CDR3 length: 15 amino acids. Germline CDR1 and CDR2: SQVTM and ANQGSEA. V lost 5 bases to trimming and J lost 6 bases; unmatched junction nucleotides: 11.

V is TRBV6-5 and J is TRBJ2-5, with 10 bases that match TRBD2. CDR3 length: 14 amino acids. CDR1 is MNHEY, CDR2 SVGAGI, per germline. The V segment lost 5 bases and the J segment 3 bases; nucleotides outside the gene matches: 3. The CDR3 is CASSRTSGEETQYF. DNA of the CDR3: TGTGCCAGCAGTCGGACTAGCGGTGAAGAGACCCAGTACTTC.

J is TRBJ2-1 and V is TRBV27; 9 nucleotides agree with TRBD2. V dropped 2 bases and J dropped 3; count of bases not matched to a gene: 8. Germline CDR1 reads MNHEY; CDR2 reads SMNVEV (reference sequence). The CDR3 totals 17 residues. CDR3 sequence (DNA): TGTGCCAGCAGTTTACTCGGACTAGCGCCGAACTACAATGAGCAGTTCTTC. It translates to CASSLLGLAPNYNEQFF.